These 20 T cell receptor beta chains were all obtained from the same sample, sequenced in a study of CD8+ T cells in alopecia areata. cDNA serving as the sequencing template came from extracted, reverse transcribed RNA. Sequencing used immunoSEQ multiplex PCR; TCRdb keeps in-frame clones, though not all of them. The top ten clones hold approximately 14% of a sample with 150,000 to 200,000 clones, 59% of them seen once. The specimen was CD4+ T cells sorted from blood, collected at week 0. These TCRs come from a human donor with alopecia areata.

The chain recombines TRBV5-1 with TRBJ2-2, with D possibly matching TRBD2 (5 bases). The CDR3 length is 14 residues. Germline CDR1 SGHRS, CDR2 YFSETQ. Trimming stripped 6 bases from V and 2 bases from J, with 11 bases between. This chain's CDR3 is CASKFGDNTGELFF. The CDR3 coding sequence is TGCGCCAGCAAGTTCGGGGATAACACCGGGGAGCTGTTTTTT.

CDR3 loop: CASSLGGQGANTGELFF. DNA of the CDR3: TGTGCCAGCAGCTTAGGGGGCCAGGGCGCGAACACCGGGGAGCTGTTTTTT. The gene calls are TRBV11-2 and TRBJ2-2; D might be TRBD1 (5 bases). The CDR3 contains 17 residues. CDR1 and CDR2 from the germline V gene are SGHAT and FQNNGV. V lost 1 base and J 0 bases, leaving 12 bases between the germline ends.

The sample holds a few counts of this clone. The gene calls are TRBV7-2 and TRBJ1-1; no reliable D call. The CDR3 sequence is 13 residues long. Germline CDR1 reads SGHTA; CDR2 reads FQGNSA. The V and J ends lost 2 bases and 0 bases respectively, with 4 bases between them. CDR3 loop: CASSLKVNTEAFF. DNA of the CDR3: TGTGCCAGCAGCTTAAAAGTGAACACTGAAGCTTTCTTT.

This clone appeared a few times. The rearrangement joins TRBV7-9 to TRBJ2-1, with D perhaps matching TRBD2 (6 bases). This CDR3 is built from 12 residues. Germline loops: CDR1 SEHNR, CDR2 FQNEAQ (reference sequence). V was trimmed by 4 bases and J by 11 bases, leaving 12 bases between them. DNA of the CDR3: TGTGCCAGCAGCTCGGAGGGCCCTAAGCAGTTCTTC. Protein product: CASSSEGPKQFF.

A few counts support this clone. CDR3 DNA sequence: TGTGCCAGCAGTAGGACGACAGGGGACGGCAATCAGCCCCAGCATTTT. The encoded protein is CASSRTTGDGNQPQHF. The chain uses TRBV27 and TRBJ1-5, with 8 nucleotides matching TRBD1. CDR3 length: 16 residues. Trimming at V came to 5 bases and at J to 2 bases, leaving 8 bases not matched to a gene. Germline CDR1 MNHEY, CDR2 SMNVEV (reference sequence).

This clone was seen once. CDR3 coding DNA: TGTGCCTGGAGACGGACAAGCCCCTATGGCTACACCTTC. Translation gives CAWRRTSPYGYTF. The chain has TRBV30 and TRBJ1-2, with a weak D call TRBD1 (5 bases). The CDR3 has 13 residues. The germline CDR1 and CDR2 sequences are GTSNPN and SVGIG (reference sequence). The V gene lost 3 bases and the J gene lost 4 bases, with 12 bases spanning the gap.

The V and J genes are TRBV23-1 and TRBJ2-2, with TRBD1 identical over 10 bases. TRBV23-1 is an ORF, and what it does is uncertain. The CDR3 sequence is 18 residues long. With V trimmed by 5 bases and J by 7 bases, 16 bases remained unmatched. This chain's CDR3 is CASSTTRRDRGVIGELFF. CDR3 coding DNA: TGCGCCAGCAGTACAACACGGCGGGACAGGGGTGTTATCGGGGAGCTGTTTTTT.

The V and J genes are TRBV29-1 and TRBJ2-1; 9 bases agree with TRBD1. In germline, CDR1 is SQVTM, CDR2 ANQGSEA. V shed 7 bases, J shed 8 bases, and the junction held 15 bases outside the gene matches. CDR3 length: 15 residues. The CDR3 loop reads CSGMSRGQGGDEQFF. The CDR3 nucleotides are TGCAGCGGAATGTCTCGGGGACAGGGAGGAGATGAGCAGTTCTTC.

J is TRBJ2-6 and V is TRBV7-9; D gene uncertain. The germline V and J ends were trimmed by 2 bases and 0 bases, with 8 bases remaining between them. The CDR3 extends over 16 amino acids. Germline lookup yields CDR1 SEHNR and CDR2 FQNEAQ (reference sequence). CDR3 bases: TGTGCCAGCAGCTTAATTCTCGCCTCTGGGGCCAACGTCCTGACTTTC. It specifies CASSLILASGANVLTF.

The chain combines TRBV18 with TRBJ2-3, with 7 bases aligning to TRBD2. The V and J ends lost 3 bases and 0 bases, in that order; junction bases with no gene match: 3. This CDR3 comprises 15 residues. Germline V gene lookup returns CDR1 KGHSH and CDR2 LQKENI. CDR3 in amino acids: CASSPSAGSTDTQYF. The CDR3 DNA is TGTGCCAGCTCACCCTCAGCGGGGAGCACAGATACGCAGTATTTT.

The gene calls are TRBV18 and TRBJ1-6; 8 bases are a match to TRBD1. The CDR3 runs 18 residues. V shed 3 bases, J shed 10 bases, and the junction held 17 bases outside the gene matches. Per the germline V gene, CDR1 is KGHSH and CDR2 is LQKENI. The CDR3 sequence is CASSPQGQGTVGISPLHF. The CDR3 DNA follows: TGTGCCAGCTCACCGCAAGGACAGGGAACGGTTGGTATATCACCCCTCCACTTT.

A remark on this clone: The sample carries other DNA sequences with the same CDR3. The rearrangement uses TRBV30 and TRBJ1-1; D gene ambiguous. Germline V gives CDR1 GTSNPN, CDR2 SVGIG (reference sequence). The CDR3 runs to 11 residues. Trimming pared 0 bases from V and 5 bases from J, leaving 4 bases between. CDR3 in amino acids: CAWSVLTEAFF. The CDR3 DNA sequence: TGTGCCTGGAGTGTTCTGACTGAAGCTTTCTTT.

The chain employs TRBV9 and TRBJ2-5, with 10 bases aligning to TRBD1. The CDR3 has 15 amino acids. Germline loops: CDR1 SGDLS, CDR2 YYNGEE. J lost 5 bases, V lost 3 bases, and 7 bases had no gene match. The CDR3 loop reads CASSGGTGAWETQYF. The CDR3 DNA sequence: TGTGCCAGCAGCGGCGGGACAGGGGCCTGGGAGACCCAGTACTTC.

This clone was observed a handful of times. This chain links TRBV18 with TRBJ1-3; a weak D match, TRBD1 (5 bases). This CDR3 spans 16 amino acids. Between the trimmed V and J ends, which lost 1 base and 4 bases, there was a span of 14 bases. Germline values: CDR1 KGHSH, CDR2 LQKENI. The CDR3 DNA follows: TGTGCCAGCTCACCACAGGGGAGGACATCCGGAAACACCATATATTTT. Its protein product is CASSPQGRTSGNTIYF.

A few counts support this clone. The chain has TRBV29-1 and TRBJ1-3; D remains unclear. CDR1 and CDR2 from the germline V gene are SQVTM and ANQGSEA. V was cut by 3 bases and J by 0 bases, with 6 bases left in between. CDR3 size: 13 residues. The CDR3 loop reads CSVESFSGNTIYF. The CDR3 bases are TGCAGCGTTGAGTCTTTCTCTGGAAACACCATATATTTT.

The rearrangement joins TRBV5-1 to TRBJ2-7; the D gene could be TRBD1 or TRBD2 (5 bases each). CDR1 and CDR2 (germline): SGHRS, YFSETQ. The V end was cut by 2 bases, the J end by 2 bases, with 8 bases between. This CDR3 is 13 amino acids long. Here the CDR3 DNA reads TGCGCCAGCAGCTTCGGGGCCCCCTACGAGCAGTACTTC. Its translation is CASSFGAPYEQYF. The whole variable domain, remainder taken from reference TRBV5-1 and TRBJ2-7, is KAGVTQTPRYLIKTRGQQVTLSCSPISGHRSVSWYQQTPGQGLQFLFEYFSETQRNKGNFPGRFSGRQFSNSRSEMNVSTLELGDSALYLCASSFGAPYEQYFGPGTRLTVT.

CDR3 protein: CASRHPVGVGYTF. The CDR3 DNA is TGTGCCAGCCGGCACCCGGTCGGGGTAGGCTACACCTTC. The rearrangement links TRBV2 to TRBJ1-2; no clear D gene. V was trimmed by 8 bases and J by 8 bases, leaving 18 bases between them. CDR3 size: 13 residues. Germline lookup yields CDR1 SNHLY and CDR2 FYNNEI.

Many counts were recorded for this clone. The J gene is TRBJ2-7, the V gene TRBV2; D remains ambiguous. CDR3 size: 13 residues. V dropped 3 bases and J dropped 2 bases, with 8 bases sitting between them. CDR1 SNHLY and CDR2 FYNNEI come from the germline V gene. Here the CDR3 reads CASSDRFTYEQYF. As DNA, the CDR3 is TGTGCCAGCAGTGACCGATTTACCTACGAGCAGTACTTC. Looking up the rest from reference TRBV2 and TRBJ2-7 gives the full variable domain: EPEVTQTPSHQVTQMGQEVILRCVPISNHLYFYWYRQILGQKVEFLVSFYNNEISEKSEIFDDQFSVERPDGSNFTLKIRSTKLEDSAMYFCASSDRFTYEQYFGPGTRLTVT.

J is TRBJ2-5 and V is TRBV29-1; tentatively, D is TRBD2 (6 bases). CDR3 size: 13 residues. In germline, CDR1 is SQVTM, CDR2 ANQGSEA. V gave up 5 bases and J gave up 1 base, with 11 bases separating them. As DNA, the CDR3 is TGCAGCGTTAAGCCGGGACTCCAAGAGACCCAGTACTTC. Translation gives CSVKPGLQETQYF.

The chain has TRBV9 and TRBJ1-2; D remains unclear. CDR3 length equals 15 residues. Trimming pared 0 bases from V and 4 bases from J, leaving 13 bases between. CDR1 and CDR2 (germline): SGDLS, YYNGEE. DNA for the CDR3: TGTGCCAGCAGCGTAGATACACTCGACACCTATGGCTACACCTTC. It codes for CASSVDTLDTYGYTF. Using reference TRBV9 and TRBJ1-2 for the parts outside the CDR3, the full variable domain is DSGVTQTPKHLITATGQRVTLRCSPRSGDLSVYWYQQSLDQGLQFLIQYYNGEERAKGNILERFSAQQFPDLHSELNLSSLELGDSALYFCASSVDTLDTYGYTFGSGTRLTVV.